The text below deals with one T cell receptor beta chain. Its antigen specificity is not known. Base qualities are not provided; no much larger clone lies one nucleotide away. Inclusive of the bounding cysteine and phenylalanine, the CDR3 is 12 residues long. Of all the DNA, just the CDR3 is kept, 36 bases in frame from base 1. The germline V gene supplies CDR1 SNHLY and CDR2 FYNNEI. The junction carries 14 bases between V and J, which are trimmed by 7 bases and 8 bases respectively. This specimen comes from a study of shared clonotypes between healthy human individuals (dated by TCRdb to 2020 to 2021). About the full investigation: The cohort comprised a couple of women and three men aged 18 to 49 years. For each donor, three plates each were used for CD4 naive and CD4 memory, two plates were used for CD8 naive, and one plate was used for CD8 memory. To estimate repertoire size and how much clonotype sharing occurs between individuals, the study deeply sequenced the blood TCR repertoires of roughly 5 healthy adults. Libraries were prepared and TCR repertoires were sequenced by different laboratories using diverse techniques, in order to increase sequencing depth and limit assay-specific biases. Each donor's leukapheresis produced roughly between roughly 0.85 and 10 billion PBMCs.

The investigation overall reported the following: Pairwise subsampling led to the expectation that sequencing depth would affect the degree of clonotype sharing among donors. The genetic and exposure-history diversity represented was limited by the small number of donors. Sampling was limited to blood, and TCR repertoires in tissue likely differ from TCR repertoires in blood. Around 5% of naive CD4, 3.5% of naive CD8, around 2.3% of memory CD4, and about 0.4% of memory CD8 clonotypes were shared across several donors. Clonotypes shared by all four sorted-subset donors showed higher generation probabilities than non-shared clonotypes. Larger estimated clonotype richness was generally found for naive subsets than for memory subsets. Incomplete sequencing was indicated by rarefaction of sorted-subset datasets, despite the large sequencing depth.

Using the deep immunoSEQ assay, TCR CDR3 regions were amplified from genomic DNA by multiplex PCR. Extracted genomic DNA from each cell subset was distributed evenly across all wells of several immunoSEQ 96-well plates, and each plate was treated as a replicate. Each replicate PCR for sorted subsets received around 210 ng genomic DNA, equal to roughly 29,000 T cell genomes. Purified libraries were quantified with a Qubit 3.0 fluorometer, sized on a Bioanalyzer 2100, and re-quantified with the KAPA Library Quantification kit. Every immunoSEQ 96-well plate was sequenced on a dedicated single-read 150-cycle Illumina NextSeq 550 flow cell. The study's own analysis went as follows. Because only junctional sequences without quality scores were contained in the immunoSEQ output, filtering matching that applied to full-length reads could not be performed. To assign V/J genes and CDR3, sequences were annotated against IMGT germline references using PyIR, a Python wrapper for IgBLAST v1.9. Reads were filtered out if the reads had weak V/J assignments (E-value above 1e-6), no CDR3, stop codons, out-of-frame junctions, or ambiguous translated residues. V3J clonotypes were defined as sequences sharing an identical inferred V gene, J gene, and CDR3 amino acid sequence. Percentage overlap between repertoires was computed as shared unique clonotypes divided by the size of the smaller repertoire. Three approaches were used to assess repertoire richness: RTK rarefaction, the Chao1 estimator, and Recon v2.1 estimates of unobserved clonotypes. Generation probabilities were computed with OLGA for all TCRbeta clonotypes obtained by the gDNA method from four donors. Not all clones reach the TCRdb copy of this immuneACCESS table, which keeps in-frame sequences only. Checked studies attribute under half of the gap to unresolved V genes and leave the rest unexplained. V and J calls and clone size come straight from that table; D and trimming were deduced from the DNA. The sample table shows about 2.1 million clones, and 85% to 95% are seen once. The biggest ten clones account for over 1.5% of the sample.

CD8 naive samples were CD45RO-negative cells positively selected for CCR7, giving a CD45RA+CCR7+ population that excluded TemRA cells. Donors were healthy HIV-negative adults with no recently reported acute infections or vaccinations. Every donor was a Caucasian adult living in Nashville, Tennessee, USA. Blood was collected by leukapheresis, and PBMCs were isolated by Ficoll-Histopaque density gradient centrifugation and then cryopreserved in liquid nitrogen vapor phase. Analytical flow cytometry was used to check the purity and quantity of each magnetically sorted T cell population. From each sorted fraction, genomic DNA was isolated and quantified by UV absorbance on a Nanodrop 2000c.

The source is a man younger than 35 in good health. Some clones in this sample may be carry-over from other donors' samples. The material sequenced was naive CD8+ T cells from PBMCs. The cell subset or site label here, explained by the study, means: CD45RA+CCR7+. The receptor chain draws on TRBV2 and TRBJ2-5, with an unclear D gene assignment. The CDR3 region: CASIGPLGTQYF. The nucleotides are TGTGCCAGCATCGGGCCCTTGGGTACCCAGTACTTC. Joined to the reference TRBV2 and TRBJ2-5 proteins, this CDR3 gives the full variable domain: EPEVTQTPSHQVTQMGQEVILRCVPISNHLYFYWYRQILGQKVEFLVSFYNNEISEKSEIFDDQFSVERPDGSNFTLKIRSTKLEDSAMYFCASIGPLGTQYFGPGTRLLVL.